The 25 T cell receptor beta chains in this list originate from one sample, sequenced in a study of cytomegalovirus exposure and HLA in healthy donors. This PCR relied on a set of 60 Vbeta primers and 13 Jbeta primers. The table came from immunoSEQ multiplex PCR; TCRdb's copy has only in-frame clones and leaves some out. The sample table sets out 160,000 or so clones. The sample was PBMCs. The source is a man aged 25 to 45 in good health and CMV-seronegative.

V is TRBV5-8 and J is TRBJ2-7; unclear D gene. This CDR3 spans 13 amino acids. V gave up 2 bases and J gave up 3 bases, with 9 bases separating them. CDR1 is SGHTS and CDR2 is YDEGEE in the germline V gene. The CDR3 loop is CASSFGRSYEQYF. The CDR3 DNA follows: TGTGCCAGCAGCTTTGGAAGGAGCTACGAGCAGTACTTC.

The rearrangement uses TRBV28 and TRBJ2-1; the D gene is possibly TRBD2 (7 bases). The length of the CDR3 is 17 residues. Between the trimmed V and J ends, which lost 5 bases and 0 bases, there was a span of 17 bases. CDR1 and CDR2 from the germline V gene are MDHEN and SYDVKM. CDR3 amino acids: CASSVRGGAYSYNEQFF. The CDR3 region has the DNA TGTGCCAGCAGTGTCCGAGGGGGGGCATACTCCTACAATGAGCAGTTCTTC.

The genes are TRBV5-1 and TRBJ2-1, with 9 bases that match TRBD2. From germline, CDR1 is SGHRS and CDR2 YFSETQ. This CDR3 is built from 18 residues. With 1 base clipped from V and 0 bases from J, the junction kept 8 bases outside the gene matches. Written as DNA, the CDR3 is TGCGCCAGCAGCTTGAGGACTAGCGTACTGAGCTCCTACAATGAGCAGTTCTTC. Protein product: CASSLRTSVLSSYNEQFF.

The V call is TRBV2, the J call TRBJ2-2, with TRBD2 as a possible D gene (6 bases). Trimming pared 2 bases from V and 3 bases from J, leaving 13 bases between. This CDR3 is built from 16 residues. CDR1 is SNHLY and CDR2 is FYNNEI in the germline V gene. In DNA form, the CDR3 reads TGTGCCAGCAGTGAACCGGCGGGAATGGACACCGGGGAGCTGTTTTTT. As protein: CASSEPAGMDTGELFF.

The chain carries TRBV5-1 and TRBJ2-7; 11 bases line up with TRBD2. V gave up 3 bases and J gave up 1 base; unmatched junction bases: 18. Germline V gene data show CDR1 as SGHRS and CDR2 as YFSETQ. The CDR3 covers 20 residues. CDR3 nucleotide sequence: TGCGCCAGCAGCTCCCGCCCGCGACTAGCGGGGTATACCTTTTCCTACGAGCAGTACTTC. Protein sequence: CASSSRPRLAGYTFSYEQYF.

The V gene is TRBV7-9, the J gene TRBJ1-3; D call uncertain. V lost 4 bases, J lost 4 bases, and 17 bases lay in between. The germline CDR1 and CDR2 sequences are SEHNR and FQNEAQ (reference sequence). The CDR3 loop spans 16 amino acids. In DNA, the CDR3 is TGTGCCAGCAGCTCCCGGGCCCTCCCGGGGGGAAACACCATATATTTT. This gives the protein CASSSRALPGGNTIYF.

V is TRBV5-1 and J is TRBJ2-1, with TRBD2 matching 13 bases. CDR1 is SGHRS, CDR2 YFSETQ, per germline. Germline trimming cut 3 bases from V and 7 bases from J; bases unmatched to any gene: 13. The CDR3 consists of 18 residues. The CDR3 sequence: CASSSKTLAGGPRNEQFF. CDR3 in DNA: TGCGCCAGCAGCTCCAAGACACTAGCGGGAGGGCCCAGGAATGAGCAGTTCTTC.

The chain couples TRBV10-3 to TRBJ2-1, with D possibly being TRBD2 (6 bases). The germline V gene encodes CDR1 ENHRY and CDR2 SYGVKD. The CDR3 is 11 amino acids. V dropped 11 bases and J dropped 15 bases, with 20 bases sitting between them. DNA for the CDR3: TGTGCCGTCACCGGGACTTATAGTGCGTTCTTC. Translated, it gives CAVTGTYSAFF.

The CDR3 here is CASSTPHRIQETQYF. The CDR3 DNA reads TGTGCCAGCAGTACTCCCCATCGCATCCAAGAGACCCAGTACTTC. This chain connects TRBV6-6 to TRBJ2-5; D unresolved. The germline V gene has CDR1 MNHNY and CDR2 SVGAGI (reference sequence). CDR3 length equals 15 residues. Trimming cost V 5 bases and J 1 base, with 14 bases left between them.

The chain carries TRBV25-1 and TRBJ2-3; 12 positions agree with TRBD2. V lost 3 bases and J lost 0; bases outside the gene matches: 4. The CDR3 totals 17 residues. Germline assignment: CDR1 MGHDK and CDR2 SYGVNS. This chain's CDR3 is CASSDPTSGGSTDTQYF. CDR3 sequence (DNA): TGTGCCAGCAGTGACCCGACTAGCGGGGGTAGCACAGATACGCAGTATTTT.

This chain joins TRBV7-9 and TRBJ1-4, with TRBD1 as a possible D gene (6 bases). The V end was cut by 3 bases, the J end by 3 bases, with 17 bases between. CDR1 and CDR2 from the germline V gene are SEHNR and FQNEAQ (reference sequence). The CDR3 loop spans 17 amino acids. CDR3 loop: CASSFSPGAEANEKLFF. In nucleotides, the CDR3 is TGTGCCAGCAGCTTTTCACCAGGGGCGGAGGCTAATGAAAAACTGTTTTTT. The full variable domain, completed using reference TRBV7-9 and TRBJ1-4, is DTGVSQNPRHKITKRGQNVTFRCDPISEHNRLYWYRQTLGQGPEFLTYFQNEAQLEKSRLLSDRFSAERPKGSFSTLEIQRTEQGDSAMYLCASSFSPGAEANEKLFFGSGTQLSVL.

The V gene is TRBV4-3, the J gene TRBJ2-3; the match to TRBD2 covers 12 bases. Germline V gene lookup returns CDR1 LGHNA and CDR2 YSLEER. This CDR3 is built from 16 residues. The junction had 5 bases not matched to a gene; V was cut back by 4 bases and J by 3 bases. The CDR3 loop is CASSRTTSGSTDTQYF. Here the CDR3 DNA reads TGCGCCAGCAGCCGTACGACTAGCGGGAGTACAGATACGCAGTATTTT.

This CDR3 is CASWGVYEQYF. DNA of the CDR3: TGTGCCAGTTGGGGGGTCTACGAGCAGTACTTC. This chain uses TRBV7-9 with TRBJ2-7, with D perhaps TRBD2 (6 bases). Deletions cut 9 bases from V and 3 bases from J, with 9 bases between. The CDR3 is made up of 11 amino acids. The germline V gene has CDR1 SEHNR and CDR2 FQNEAQ (reference sequence).

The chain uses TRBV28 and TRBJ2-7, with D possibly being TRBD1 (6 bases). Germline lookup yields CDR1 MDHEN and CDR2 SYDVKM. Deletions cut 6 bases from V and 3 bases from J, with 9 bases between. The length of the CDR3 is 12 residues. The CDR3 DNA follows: TGTGCCAGCAGACTACAGGGCTACGAGCAGTACTTC. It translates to CASRLQGYEQYF.

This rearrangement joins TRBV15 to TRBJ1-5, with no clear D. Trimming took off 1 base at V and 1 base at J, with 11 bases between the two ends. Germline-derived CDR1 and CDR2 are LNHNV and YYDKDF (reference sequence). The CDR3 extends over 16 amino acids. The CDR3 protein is CATSRVASPSNQPQHF. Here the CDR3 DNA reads TGTGCCACCAGCAGAGTTGCCAGTCCCAGCAATCAGCCCCAGCATTTT.

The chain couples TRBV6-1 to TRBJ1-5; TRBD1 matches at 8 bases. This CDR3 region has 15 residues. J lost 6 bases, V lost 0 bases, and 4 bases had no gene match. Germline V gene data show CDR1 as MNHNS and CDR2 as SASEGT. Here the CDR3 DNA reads TGTGCCAGCAGTGAAGCGGACAGGGTGGCTCAGCCCCAGCATTTT. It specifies CASSEADRVAQPQHF.

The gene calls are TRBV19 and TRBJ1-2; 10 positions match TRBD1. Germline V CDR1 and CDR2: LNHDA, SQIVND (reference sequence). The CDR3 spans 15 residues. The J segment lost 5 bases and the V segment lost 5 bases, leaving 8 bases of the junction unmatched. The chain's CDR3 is CASSLWTGGWYGYTF. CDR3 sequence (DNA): TGTGCCAGTAGTCTTTGGACAGGGGGATGGTATGGCTACACCTTC.

The CDR3 reads CASSPGTFNEQFF. The CDR3 DNA follows: TGTGCCAGCAGCCCTGGGACTTTCAATGAGCAGTTCTTC. The V gene is TRBV27, the J gene TRBJ2-1; a weak D match, TRBD2 (6 bases). This CDR3 spans 13 amino acids. Germline V gene data show CDR1 as MNHEY and CDR2 as SMNVEV (reference sequence). The V end was cut by 6 bases, the J end by 6 bases, with 12 bases between.

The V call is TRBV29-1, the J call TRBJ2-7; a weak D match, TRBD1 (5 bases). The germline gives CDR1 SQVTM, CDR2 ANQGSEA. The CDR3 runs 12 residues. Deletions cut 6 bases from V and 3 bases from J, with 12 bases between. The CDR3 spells CSVRLTVYEQYF. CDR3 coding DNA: TGCAGCGTCCGTCTGACAGTCTACGAGCAGTACTTC.

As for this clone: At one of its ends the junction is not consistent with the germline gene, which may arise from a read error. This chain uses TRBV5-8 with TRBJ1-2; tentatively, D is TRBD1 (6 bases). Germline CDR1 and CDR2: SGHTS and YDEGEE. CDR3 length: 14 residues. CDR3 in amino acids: CASGRDTSNYGCTF. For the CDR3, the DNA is TGTGCCAGCGGCCGGGACACCTCTAACTATGGCTGCACCTTC.

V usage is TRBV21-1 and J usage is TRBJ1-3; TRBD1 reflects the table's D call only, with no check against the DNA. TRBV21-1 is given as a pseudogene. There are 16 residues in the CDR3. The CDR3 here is CASSNGQGADGNTIYF. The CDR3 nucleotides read TGTGCCAGCAGCAACGGACAGGGGGCGGACGGAAACACCATATATTTT.

CDR3 protein: CASSSLMAGRTDTQYF. DNA for the CDR3: TGTGCCAGCAGTTCCCTAATGGCGGGGCGCACAGATACGCAGTATTTT. The J gene is TRBJ2-3, the V gene TRBV27; a weak D match, TRBD2 (6 bases). Germline V gene lookup returns CDR1 MNHEY and CDR2 SMNVEV (reference sequence). This CDR3 spans 16 amino acids. Between the trimmed V and J ends, which lost 4 bases and 1 base, there was a span of 15 bases.

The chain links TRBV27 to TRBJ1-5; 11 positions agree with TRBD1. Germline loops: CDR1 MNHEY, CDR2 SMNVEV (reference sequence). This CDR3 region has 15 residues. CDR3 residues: CVSSTGTGGDQPQHF. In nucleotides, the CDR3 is TGTGTCTCCTCAACCGGGACAGGGGGGGATCAGCCCCAGCATTTT.

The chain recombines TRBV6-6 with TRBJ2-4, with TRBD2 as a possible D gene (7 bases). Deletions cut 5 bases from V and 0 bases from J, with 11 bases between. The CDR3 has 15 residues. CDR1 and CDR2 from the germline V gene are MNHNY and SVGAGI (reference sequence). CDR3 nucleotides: TGTGCCAGCAGTCTCCGGGGGGCAGCCAAAAACATTCAGTACTTC. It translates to CASSLRGAAKNIQYF.

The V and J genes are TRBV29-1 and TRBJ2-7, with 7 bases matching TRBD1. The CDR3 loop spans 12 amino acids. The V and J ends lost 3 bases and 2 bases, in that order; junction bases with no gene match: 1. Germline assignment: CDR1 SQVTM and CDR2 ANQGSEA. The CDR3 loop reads CSVERGPYEQYF. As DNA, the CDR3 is TGCAGCGTTGAGAGGGGGCCCTACGAGCAGTACTTC.